The 3 T cell receptor beta chains below were found in one sample sequenced in a study of vaccination and CD4 T cells after COVID-19. Oncomine TCR Beta short-read sequencing was applied to DNA from cultured CD4+ T cells. It was from cultured CD4+ T cells that genomic DNA was extracted. TCRdb analysed the PCR reads with MiXCR anew, one entry per CDR3 protein. The sample holds over 9,500 distinct CDR3 sequences, almost 40% seen once. Antigens of these TCRs are unknown. Regarding treatment: roughly 10-day PBMC culture with coronavirus spike peptide pools or control peptides (ViraFEST assay). Gathered ahead of the COVID-19 pandemic (2011-2018) were the CD4+ T cells of the unexposed donor. Source material: CD4+ T cells from blood, cultured in vitro. These receptors were collected from a human donor in good health.

This clonotype was detected only a few times. The chain couples TRBV7-2 to TRBJ1-2; TRBD1 agrees at 10 bases. The CDR3 consists of 13 residues. V lost 5 bases, J lost 5 bases, and 2 bases stayed unmatched. CDR1 and CDR2 (germline): SGHTA, FQGNSA. Written as DNA, the CDR3 is TGTGCCAGCAGCCAGGGACAGGGGTATGGCTACACCTTC. It codes for CASSQGQGYGYTF.

Judged by abundance, this clonotype is large (0.1 to 1%). This chain links TRBV5-1 with TRBJ1-1; TRBD1 is a possible D gene (5 bases). The V gene's germline CDR1 is SGHRS and CDR2 YFSETQ. The length of the CDR3 is 12 residues. V dropped 2 bases and J dropped 8 bases, with 10 bases sitting between them. Written as DNA, the CDR3 is TGCGCCAGCAGCTTTGACAGACAAGAAGCTTTCTTT. Translating gives CASSFDRQEAFF.

The rearrangement uses TRBV2 and TRBJ1-2; D not certain. The CDR3 has 12 residues. V gave up 5 bases and J gave up 8 bases, with 12 bases separating them. Germline values: CDR1 SNHLY, CDR2 FYNNEI. CDR3 nucleotides: TGTGCCAGCAGTACCGGGTTACAGGGCTACACCTTC. Its translation: CASSTGLQGYTF.